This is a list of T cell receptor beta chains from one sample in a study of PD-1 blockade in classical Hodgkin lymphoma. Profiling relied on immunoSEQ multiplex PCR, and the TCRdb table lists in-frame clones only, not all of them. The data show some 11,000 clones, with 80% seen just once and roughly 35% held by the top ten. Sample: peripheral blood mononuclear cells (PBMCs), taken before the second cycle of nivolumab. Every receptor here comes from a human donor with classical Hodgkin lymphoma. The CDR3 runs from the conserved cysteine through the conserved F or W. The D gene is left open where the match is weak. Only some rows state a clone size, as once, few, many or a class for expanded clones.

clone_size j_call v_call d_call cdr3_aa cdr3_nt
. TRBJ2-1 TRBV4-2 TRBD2 CASSQEGTSAYNEQFF TGTGCCAGCAGCCAAGAGGGGACTAGCGCCTACAATGAGCAGTTCTTC
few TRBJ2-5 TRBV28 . CASQGVQETQYF TGTGCCAGCCAAGGGGTCCAAGAGACCCAGTACTTC
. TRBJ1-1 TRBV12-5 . CASGPRTVMNTEAFF TGTGCTAGTGGTCCCCGGACAGTCATGAACACTGAAGCTTTCTTT
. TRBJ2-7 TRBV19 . CASSIRSGEEQYF TGTGCCAGTAGTATCCGGTCAGGGGAAGAGCAGTACTTC
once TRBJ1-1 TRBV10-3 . CAIRTNLMNTEAFF TGTGCCATCCGGACAAACTTAATGAACACTGAAGCTTTCTTT
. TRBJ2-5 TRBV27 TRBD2 CASSFGTSGRKTQYF TGTGCCAGCAGTTTCGGGACTAGCGGGAGAAAGACCCAGTACTTC
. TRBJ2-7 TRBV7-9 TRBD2 CASSLSSSGTYEQYF TGTGCCAGCAGCCTGTCGTCTAGCGGTACCTACGAGCAGTACTTC
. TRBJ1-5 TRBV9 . CASSGGPGRNQPQHF TGTGCCAGCAGCGGAGGCCCTGGTCGCAATCAGCCCCAGCATTTT
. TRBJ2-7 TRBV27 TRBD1 CASSLRQGVAYEQYF TGTGCCAGCAGTTTAAGACAGGGGGTTGCCTACGAGCAGTACTTC
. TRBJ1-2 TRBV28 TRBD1 CASRRQGQHIYGYTF TGTGCCAGCAGACGACAGGGACAGCATATCTATGGCTACACCTTC
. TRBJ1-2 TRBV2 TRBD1 CASRGTGNYGYTF TGTGCCAGCAGAGGGACAGGGAACTATGGCTACACCTTC
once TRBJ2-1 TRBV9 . CASSVVGPDYNEQFF TGTGCCAGCAGCGTAGTCGGGCCCGACTACAATGAGCAGTTCTTC
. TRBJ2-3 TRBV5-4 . CASSYSSGSTDTQYF TGTGCCAGCAGCTATTCAAGCGGGAGCACAGATACGCAGTATTTT
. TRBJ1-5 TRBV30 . CAWSTGTLNQPQHF TGTGCCTGGAGTACGGGGACGCTCAATCAGCCCCAGCATTTT
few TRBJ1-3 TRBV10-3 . CATLLTSGNTIYF TGTGCCACCCTACTCACCTCTGGAAACACCATATATTTT
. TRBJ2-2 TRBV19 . CASSKRVTNTGELFF TGTGCCAGTAGTAAAAGGGTTACGAACACCGGGGAGCTGTTTTTT
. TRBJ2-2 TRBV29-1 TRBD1 CSAGQGKTGELFF TGCAGCGCGGGACAGGGGAAGACCGGGGAGCTGTTTTTT
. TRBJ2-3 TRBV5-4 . CASSLQPSTDTQYF TGTGCCAGCAGCTTGCAGCCCTCCACAGATACGCAGTATTTT
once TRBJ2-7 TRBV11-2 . CASSFGQGLEQYF TGTGCCAGCAGCTTCGGGCAGGGGCTTGAGCAGTACTTC
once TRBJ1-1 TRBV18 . CASSPGGPNTEAFF TGTGCCAGCTCACCGGGGGGCCCGAACACTGAAGCTTTCTTT
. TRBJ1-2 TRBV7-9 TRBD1 CASSLLTGEEGYTF TGTGCCAGCAGTTTGCTGACAGGGGAAGAGGGCTACACCTTC
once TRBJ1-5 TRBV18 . CASSPTQTQNQPQHF TGTGCCAGCTCACCAACCCAAACCCAGAATCAGCCCCAGCATTTT
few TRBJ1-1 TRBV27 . CASSFRETMNTEAFF TGTGCCAGCAGTTTCCGGGAGACCATGAACACTGAAGCTTTCTTT
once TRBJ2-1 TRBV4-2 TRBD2 CASSQNLAGGDNEQFF TGTGCCAGCAGCCAGAACCTAGCGGGAGGTGACAATGAGCAGTTCTTC
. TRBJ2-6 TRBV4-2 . CASSRISKLQSRANVLTF TGTGCCAGCAGCCGTATATCAAAGTTACAAAGTCGGGCCAACGTCCTGACTTTC
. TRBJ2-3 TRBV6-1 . CASSSTDTQYF TGTGCCAGCAGCTCCACAGATACGCAGTATTTT
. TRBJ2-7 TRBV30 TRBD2 CAWSRTSGRAYEQYF TGTGCCTGGAGCCGGACTAGCGGGAGGGCCTACGAGCAGTACTTC
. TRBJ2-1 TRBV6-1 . CASSGAVYNEQFF TGTGCCAGCAGTGGAGCAGTATACAATGAGCAGTTCTTC
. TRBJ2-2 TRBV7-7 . CASSLEGGELFF TGTGCTAGCAGCCTAGAGGGGGGGGAGCTGTTTTTT
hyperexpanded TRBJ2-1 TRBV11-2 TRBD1 CASSLVFGTGGSYNEQFF TGTGCCAGCAGCTTAGTTTTCGGGACAGGAGGTTCCTACAATGAGCAGTTCTTC
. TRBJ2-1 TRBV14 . CASSQDQGTEQFF TGTGCCAGCAGCCAAGATCAAGGGACTGAGCAGTTCTTC
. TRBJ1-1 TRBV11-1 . CASSIRRLDTEAFF TGTGCCAGCAGCATCAGGCGTCTCGACACTGAAGCTTTCTTT
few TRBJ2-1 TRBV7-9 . CASSFYRESEQFF TGTGCCAGCAGCTTCTACAGGGAATCGGAGCAGTTCTTC
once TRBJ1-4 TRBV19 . CASSFTRPGVVYEKLFF TGTGCCAGTAGTTTTACCCGCCCAGGGGTTGTTTATGAAAAACTGTTTTTT
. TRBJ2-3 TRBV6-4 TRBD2 CASSDGGGHTDTQYF TGTGCCAGCAGTGACGGGGGAGGGCACACAGATACGCAGTATTTT
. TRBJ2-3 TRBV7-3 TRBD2 CASSLAGATDTQYF TGTGCCAGCAGCTTAGCGGGAGCCACAGATACGCAGTATTTT
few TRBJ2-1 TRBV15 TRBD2 CATSPRYLAGGPNNEQFF TGTGCCACCAGCCCACGCTATCTAGCGGGAGGGCCTAATAATGAGCAGTTCTTC
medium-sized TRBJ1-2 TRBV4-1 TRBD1 CASSQRDRSNYGYTF TGCGCCAGCAGCCAACGGGACAGGTCCAACTATGGCTACACCTTC
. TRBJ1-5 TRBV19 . CASKDGGHQPQHF TGTGCCAGTAAGGACGGGGGGCATCAGCCCCAGCATTTT
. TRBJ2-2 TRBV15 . CATSRGDKQTGELFF TGTGCCACCAGCAGAGGGGACAAGCAGACCGGGGAGCTGTTTTTT
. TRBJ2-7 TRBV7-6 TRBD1 CASSPDRGYEQYF TGTGCCAGCAGCCCGGACAGGGGCTACGAGCAGTACTTC
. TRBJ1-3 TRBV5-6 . CASSFGQGHGNTIYF TGTGCCAGCAGCTTTGGCCAGGGACACGGGAACACCATATATTTT
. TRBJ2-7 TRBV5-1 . CASSLEGAYEQYF TGCGCCAGCAGCTTGGAAGGGGCGTACGAGCAGTACTTC
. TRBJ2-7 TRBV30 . CAWSVEGVPSPYEQYF TGTGCCTGGAGTGTCGAGGGGGTACCCTCACCCTACGAGCAGTACTTC
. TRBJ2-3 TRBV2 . CASSLGRGTDTQYF TGTGCCAGCAGTCTCGGACGAGGCACAGATACGCAGTATTTT
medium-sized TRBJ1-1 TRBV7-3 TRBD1 CASSTPRDRGTEAFF TGTGCCAGCAGCACCCCCCGGGACAGGGGGACTGAAGCTTTCTTT
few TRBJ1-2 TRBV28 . CASSSPGGNYGYTF TGTGCCAGCAGTTCCCCCGGGGGTAACTATGGCTACACCTTC
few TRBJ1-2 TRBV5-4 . CASSLLYGYTF TGTGCCAGCAGCTTGCTCTATGGCTACACCTTC
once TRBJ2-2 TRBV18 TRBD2 CASSPEAAGVTGELFF TGTGCCAGCTCACCGGAAGCGGCGGGAGTTACGGGGGAGCTGTTTTTT
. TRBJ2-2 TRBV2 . CASNLGARTGELFF TGTGCCAGCAATTTGGGGGCGCGGACCGGGGAGCTGTTTTTT
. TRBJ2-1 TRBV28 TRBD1 CASSYSTGGVKYNEQFF TGTGCCAGCAGTTATTCGACAGGGGGTGTAAAATACAATGAGCAGTTCTTC
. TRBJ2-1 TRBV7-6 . CASSLDDSYNEQFF TGTGCCAGCAGCTTAGATGATAGCTACAATGAGCAGTTCTTC
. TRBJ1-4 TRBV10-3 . CAISDRAPGTNEKLFF TGTGCCATCAGTGATAGGGCACCGGGCACTAATGAAAAACTGTTTTTT